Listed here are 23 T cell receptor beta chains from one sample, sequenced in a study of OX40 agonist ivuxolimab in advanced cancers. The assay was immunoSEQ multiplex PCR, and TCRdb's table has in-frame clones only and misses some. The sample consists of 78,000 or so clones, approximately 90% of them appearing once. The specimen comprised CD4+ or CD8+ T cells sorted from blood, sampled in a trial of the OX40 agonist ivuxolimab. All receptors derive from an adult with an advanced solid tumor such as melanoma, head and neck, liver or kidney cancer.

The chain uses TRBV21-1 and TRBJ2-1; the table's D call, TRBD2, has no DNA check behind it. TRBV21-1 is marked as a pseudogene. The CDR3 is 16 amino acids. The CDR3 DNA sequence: TGTGCCAGCAGCAAATCCGGGCGGGAGGGCCGAGAGGAGCAGTTCTTC. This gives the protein CASSKSGREGREEQFF.

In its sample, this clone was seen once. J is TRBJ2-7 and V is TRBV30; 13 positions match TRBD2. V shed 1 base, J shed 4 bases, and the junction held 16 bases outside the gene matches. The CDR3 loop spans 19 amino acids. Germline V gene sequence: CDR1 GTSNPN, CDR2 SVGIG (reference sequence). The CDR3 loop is CAWSGTRTSGSQSGYEQYF. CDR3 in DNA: TGTGCCTGGAGTGGCACTCGGACTAGCGGGAGTCAGAGCGGTTACGAGCAGTACTTC.

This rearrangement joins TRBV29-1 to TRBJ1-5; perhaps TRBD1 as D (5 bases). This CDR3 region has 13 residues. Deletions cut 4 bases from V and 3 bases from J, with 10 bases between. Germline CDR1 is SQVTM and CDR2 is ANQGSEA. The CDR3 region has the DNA TGCAGCGTTGGTGAGGGGAACAATCAGCCCCAGCATTTT. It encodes CSVGEGNNQPQHF.

CDR3 in DNA: TGTGCCAGAAGCTTGTGGCGCCAGCGGAATCAGCCCCAGCATTTT. Protein sequence: CARSLWRQRNQPQHF. This rearrangement joins TRBV5-3 to TRBJ1-5; D is ambiguous. TRBV5-3 is designated an ORF whose function remains uncertain. CDR3 length: 15 residues. V was clipped by 1 base and J by 4 bases, with 12 bases between them.

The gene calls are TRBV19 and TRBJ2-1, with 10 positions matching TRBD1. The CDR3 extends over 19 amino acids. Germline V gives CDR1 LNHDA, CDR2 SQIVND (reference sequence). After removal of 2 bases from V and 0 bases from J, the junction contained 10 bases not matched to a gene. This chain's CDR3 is CASSITGTGVESSYNEQFF. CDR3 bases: TGTGCCAGTAGTATAACCGGGACAGGGGTAGAAAGCTCCTACAATGAGCAGTTCTTC.

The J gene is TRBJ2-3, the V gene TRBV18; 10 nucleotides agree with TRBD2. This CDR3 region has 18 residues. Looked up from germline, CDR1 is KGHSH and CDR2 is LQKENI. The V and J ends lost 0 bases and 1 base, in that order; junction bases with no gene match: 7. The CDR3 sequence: CASSPPGSGTSGTDTQYF. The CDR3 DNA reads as TGTGCCAGCTCACCACCGGGGTCCGGGACTAGCGGCACAGATACGCAGTATTTT.

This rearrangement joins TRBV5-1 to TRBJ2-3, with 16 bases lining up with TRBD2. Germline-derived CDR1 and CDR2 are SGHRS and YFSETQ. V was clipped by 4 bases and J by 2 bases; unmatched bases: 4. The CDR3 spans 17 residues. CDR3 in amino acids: CASSRGTSGRVTDTQYF. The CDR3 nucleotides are TGCGCCAGCAGCAGGGGGACTAGCGGGAGGGTCACAGATACGCAGTATTTT.

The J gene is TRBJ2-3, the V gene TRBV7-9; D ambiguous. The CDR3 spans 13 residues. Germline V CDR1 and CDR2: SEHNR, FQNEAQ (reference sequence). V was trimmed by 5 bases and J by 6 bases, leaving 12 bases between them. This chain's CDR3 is CASSPPVPDTQYF. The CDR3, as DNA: TGTGCCAGCAGCCCACCGGTCCCCGATACGCAGTATTTT. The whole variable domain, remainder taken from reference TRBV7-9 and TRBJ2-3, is DTGVSQNPRHKITKRGQNVTFRCDPISEHNRLYWYRQTLGQGPEFLTYFQNEAQLEKSRLLSDRFSAERPKGSFSTLEIQRTEQGDSAMYLCASSPPVPDTQYFGPGTRLTVL.

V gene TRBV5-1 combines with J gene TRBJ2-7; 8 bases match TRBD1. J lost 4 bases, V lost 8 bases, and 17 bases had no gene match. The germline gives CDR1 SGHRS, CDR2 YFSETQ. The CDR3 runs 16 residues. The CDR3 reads CASYQQPPGQEYEQYF. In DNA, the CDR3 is TGCGCCAGTTATCAACAACCTCCGGGACAGGAGTACGAGCAGTACTTC. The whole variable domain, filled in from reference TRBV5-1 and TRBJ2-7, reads KAGVTQTPRYLIKTRGQQVTLSCSPISGHRSVSWYQQTPGQGLQFLFEYFSETQRNKGNFPGRFSGRQFSNSRSEMNVSTLELGDSALYLCASYQQPPGQEYEQYFGPGTRLTVT.

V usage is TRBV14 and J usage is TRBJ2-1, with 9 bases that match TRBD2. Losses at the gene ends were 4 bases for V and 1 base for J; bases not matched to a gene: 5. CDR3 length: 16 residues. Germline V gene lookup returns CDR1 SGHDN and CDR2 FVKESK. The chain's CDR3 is CASSRLLAGSYNEQFF. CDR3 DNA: TGTGCCAGCAGCCGACTACTAGCGGGTTCCTACAATGAGCAGTTCTTC.

CDR3 sequence: CASSSFSGTTSHEQYF. For the CDR3, the DNA is TGTGCCAGCAGCTCCTTCTCCGGGACTACTTCCCACGAGCAGTACTTC. The genes are TRBV7-2 and TRBJ2-7, with 7 bases fitting TRBD2. Unmatched junction bases numbered 14, after V lost 4 bases and J lost 5 bases. The CDR3 consists of 16 residues. From germline, CDR1 is SGHTA and CDR2 FQGNSA. Looking up the rest from reference TRBV7-2 and TRBJ2-7 gives the full variable domain: GAGVSQSPSNKVTEKGKDVELRCDPISGHTALYWYRQSLGQGLEFLIYFQGNSAPDKSGLPSDRFSAERTGGSVSTLTIQRTQQEDSAVYLCASSSFSGTTSHEQYFGPGTRLTVT.

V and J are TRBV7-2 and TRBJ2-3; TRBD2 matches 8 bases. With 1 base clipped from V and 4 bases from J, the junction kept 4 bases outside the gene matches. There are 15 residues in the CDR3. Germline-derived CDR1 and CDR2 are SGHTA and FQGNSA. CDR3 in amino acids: CASSLGGGLPDTQYF. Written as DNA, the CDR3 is TGTGCCAGCAGCTTAGGCGGGGGGCTCCCAGATACGCAGTATTTT.

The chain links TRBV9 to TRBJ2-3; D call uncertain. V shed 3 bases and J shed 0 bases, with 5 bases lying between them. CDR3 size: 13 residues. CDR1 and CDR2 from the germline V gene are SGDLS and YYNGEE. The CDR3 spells CASSGGSTDTQYF. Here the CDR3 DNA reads TGTGCCAGCAGCGGGGGTAGCACAGATACGCAGTATTTT.

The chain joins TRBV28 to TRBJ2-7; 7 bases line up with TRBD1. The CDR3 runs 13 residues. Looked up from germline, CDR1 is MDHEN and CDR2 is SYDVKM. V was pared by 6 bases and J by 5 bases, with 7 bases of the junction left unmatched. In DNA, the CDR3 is TGTGCCAGCAGAAAGACAGGGCTTGACGAGCAGTACTTC. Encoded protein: CASRKTGLDEQYF.

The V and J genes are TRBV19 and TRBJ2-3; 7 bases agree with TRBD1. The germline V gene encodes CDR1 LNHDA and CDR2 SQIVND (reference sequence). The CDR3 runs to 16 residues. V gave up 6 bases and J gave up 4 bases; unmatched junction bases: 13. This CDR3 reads CASRTGNHGPPDTQYF. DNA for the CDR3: TGTGCCAGTAGGACAGGGAATCACGGGCCACCAGATACGCAGTATTTT.

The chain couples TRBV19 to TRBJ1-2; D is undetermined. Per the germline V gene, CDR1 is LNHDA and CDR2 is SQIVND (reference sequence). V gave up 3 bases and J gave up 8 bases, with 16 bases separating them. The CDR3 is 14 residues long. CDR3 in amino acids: CASSIGGAREGYTF. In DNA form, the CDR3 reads TGTGCCAGTAGTATTGGAGGCGCAAGGGAAGGCTACACCTTC.

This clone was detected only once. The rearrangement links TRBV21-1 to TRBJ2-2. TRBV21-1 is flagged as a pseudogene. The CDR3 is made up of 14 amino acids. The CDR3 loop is CASSKVWDTGELFF. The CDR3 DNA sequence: TGTGCCAGCAGCAAAGTTTGGGACACCGGGGAGCTGTTTTTT.

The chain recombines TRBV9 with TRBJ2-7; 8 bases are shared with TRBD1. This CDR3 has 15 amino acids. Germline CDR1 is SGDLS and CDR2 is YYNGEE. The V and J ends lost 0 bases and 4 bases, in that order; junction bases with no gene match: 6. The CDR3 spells CASSVAIGQGYEQYF. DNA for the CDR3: TGTGCCAGCAGCGTAGCTATTGGACAGGGTTACGAGCAGTACTTC.

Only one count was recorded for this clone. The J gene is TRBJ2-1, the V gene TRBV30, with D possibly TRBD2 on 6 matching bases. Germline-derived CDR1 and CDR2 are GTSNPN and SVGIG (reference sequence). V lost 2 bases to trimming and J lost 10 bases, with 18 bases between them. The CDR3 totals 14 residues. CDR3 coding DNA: TGTGCCTGGAGTTTATATGGGACTGTGGGGGAGCAGTTCTTC. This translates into CAWSLYGTVGEQFF.

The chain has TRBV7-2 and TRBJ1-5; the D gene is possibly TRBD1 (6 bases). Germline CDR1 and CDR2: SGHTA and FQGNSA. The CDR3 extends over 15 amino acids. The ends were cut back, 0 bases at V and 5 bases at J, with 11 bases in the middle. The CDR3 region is CASSLAQGGHQPQHF. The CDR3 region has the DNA TGTGCCAGCAGCTTAGCACAGGGTGGGCATCAGCCCCAGCATTTT.

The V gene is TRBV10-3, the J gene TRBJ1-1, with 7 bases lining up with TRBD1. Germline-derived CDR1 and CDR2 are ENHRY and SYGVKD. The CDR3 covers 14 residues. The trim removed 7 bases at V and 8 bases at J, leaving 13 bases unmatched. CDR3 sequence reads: CAITGGLGTEEAFF. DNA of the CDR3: TGTGCCATCACAGGGGGGTTGGGGACCGAGGAAGCTTTCTTT.

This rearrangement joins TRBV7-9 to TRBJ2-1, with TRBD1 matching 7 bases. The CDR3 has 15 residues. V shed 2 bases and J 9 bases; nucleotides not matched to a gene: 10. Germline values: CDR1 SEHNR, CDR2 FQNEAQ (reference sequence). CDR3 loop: CASSLIRTGLSEQFF. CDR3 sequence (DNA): TGTGCCAGCAGCTTAATCAGGACAGGCCTCAGTGAGCAGTTCTTC.

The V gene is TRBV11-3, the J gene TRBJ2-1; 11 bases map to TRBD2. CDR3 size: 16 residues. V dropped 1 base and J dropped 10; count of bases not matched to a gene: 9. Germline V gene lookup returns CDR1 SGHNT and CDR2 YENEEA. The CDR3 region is CASSLVGTSGRGEQFF. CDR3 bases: TGTGCCAGCAGCTTAGTTGGTACTAGCGGGAGAGGCGAGCAGTTCTTC. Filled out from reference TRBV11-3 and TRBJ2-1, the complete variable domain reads EAGVVQSPRYKIIEKKQPVAFWCNPISGHNTLYWYLQNLGQGPELLIRYENEEAVDDSQLPKDRFSAERLKGVDSTLKIQPAELGDSAVYLCASSLVGTSGRGEQFFGPGTRLTVL.